This T cell receptor beta chain is drawn from a study of OX40 agonist ivuxolimab in advanced cancers. General study points: At 0.1 to 3.0 mg/kg and by week 6, clonal expansion occurred in CD4+ and CD8+ blood T cells. Among T cells, CD8+ cells averaged more expanded clones than CD4+ cells.

The CDR3 length is 14 residues. CDR1 is SGHAT and CDR2 is FQNNGV in the germline V gene. V lost 3 bases to trimming and J lost 4 bases, with 10 bases between them. Of note for this clone: Its antigen remains unknown.

The assay was immunoSEQ multiplex PCR, and TCRdb's table has in-frame clones only and misses some. In the table there are about 76,000 clones, about 87% of which are singletons. The rearrangement uses TRBV11-2 and TRBJ1-3, with unresolved D. This clonotype was obtained from an adult with an advanced solid tumor such as melanoma, head and neck, liver or kidney cancer. The sample here was CD4+ or CD8+ T cells sorted from blood, taken in a trial of the OX40 agonist ivuxolimab. CDR3 DNA sequence: TGTGCCAGCAGCTTGGCCATCGGGGGAAACACCATATATTTT. Translated, it gives CASSLAIGGNTIYF. Full variable domain (missing parts from reference TRBV11-2 and TRBJ1-3): EAGVAQSPRYKIIEKRQSVAFWCNPISGHATLYWYQQILGQGPKLLIQFQNNGVVDDSQLPKDRFSAERLKGVDSTLKIQPAKLEDSAVYLCASSLAIGGNTIYFGEGSWLTVV.